A single count supports the clone carrying this T cell receptor (beta chain). Participants spanned ages about 18 to 95 years and resided in about 25 US areas. In germline, CDR1 is MNHEY, CDR2 SMNVEV (reference sequence). The length of the CDR3 is 15 residues. Trimming shortened V by 6 bases and J by 4 bases, and 18 bases separated the two germline ends. The sample originates from a study of blood T cell repertoires in COVID-19. Across the study: The cDNA or gDNA used as material had been derived from T cells, B-cell-depleted T cells, or PBMCs.

Assay: immunoSEQ multiplex PCR; the TCRdb copy retains only in-frame clones and omits some. Of 200,000 to 250,000 clones listed, roughly 80% were seen once; the top ten hold approximately 1.8%. This clonotype originated in a man aged 55 to 70 who had recovered from COVID-19. This sequence joins TRBV27 and TRBJ1-1; TRBD1 is a possible D gene (6 bases). The sequenced sample was PBMCs or T cells enriched from blood (not recorded which). As DNA, the CDR3 is TGTGCCAGCAGAGTACAGGGTCACGGTAGCACTGAAGCTTTCTTT. This translates into CASRVQGHGSTEAFF.